Sequencing of this T cell receptor beta chain was carried out in a study of PD-1 blockade in classical Hodgkin lymphoma. Specified time point: newly diagnosed, previously untreated cHL patient sample. Magnetic negative selection was used to purify CD4+ T cells from PBMCs that had been thawed. This clone has just one count. The antigen remains unidentified. Some clones are missing from TCRdb's copy, which holds only in-frame ones; the method was immunoSEQ multiplex PCR. Of fewer than 40,000 clones listed, around 89% are singletons. V shed 3 bases and J shed 1 base, with 9 bases lying between them. Germline V gives CDR1 MGHDK, CDR2 SYGVNS. The CDR3 extends over 14 amino acids. Broader study findings: Reports indicated that newly diagnosed patients had lower baseline TCR diversity than healthy donors did.

This clonotype was sampled from a human donor with classical Hodgkin lymphoma. Sample: CD4+ T cells from blood. The chain has TRBV25-1 and TRBJ1-1; D ambiguous. In DNA form, the CDR3 reads TGTGCCAGCAGTGATCAGCAGTGGAACACTGAAGCTTTCTTT. This codes for CASSDQQWNTEAFF.